Listed below are T cell receptor beta chains from one sample, sequenced in a study of cytomegalovirus exposure and HLA in healthy donors. TCRdb keeps only in-frame clones here, not all; method: immunoSEQ multiplex PCR. The sample has about 300,000 clones; roughly 85% are singletons. Specimen: PBMCs. The receptors derive from a man aged 35 to 55 in good health and CMV-seropositive. Both conserved end residues are part of each CDR3. A D gene is named only where the DNA matches it firmly.

D gene	V gene	J gene	CDR3 length	CDR3 protein
TRBD1	TRBV18	TRBJ1-2	14	CASSPQGTGSGYTF
TRBD1	TRBV27	TRBJ2-6	16	CASSHGQGSGANVLTF
.	TRBV18	TRBJ2-1	16	CASSPLLDPPYNEQFF
.	TRBV29-1	TRBJ1-1	12	CSVAQEGGEAFF
.	TRBV7-9	TRBJ2-1	13	CASSFPDYNEQFF
TRBD2	TRBV29-1	TRBJ2-5	14	CSTWTSGSQETQYF
.	TRBV4-3	TRBJ2-1	16	CASSQGLVAGGNEQFF
.	TRBV4-1	TRBJ2-1	15	CASSQGRLAYNEQFF
.	TRBV7-8	TRBJ1-5	17	CASSWVERGMGNQPQHF
TRBD2	TRBV7-9	TRBJ2-2	15	CASEKLADLGGELFF
TRBD2	TRBV19	TRBJ2-7	16	CASSISSGSLTYEQYF
.	TRBV19	TRBJ2-3	14	CASRAASSTDTQYF
.	TRBV7-9	TRBJ2-7	15	CASSLVAGAAAEQYF
.	TRBV6-6	TRBJ2-4	10	CASSNRIQYF
TRBD1	TRBV5-8	TRBJ2-5	15	CASSPGTGHVETQYF
.	TRBV5-1	TRBJ1-1	13	CASSSTTGNGAFF
TRBD2	TRBV5-6	TRBJ2-2	15	CASSLGGRDTGELFF
.	TRBV6-5	TRBJ1-3	15	CASSSRWGTGNTIYF
.	TRBV28	TRBJ2-1	13	CASSFGGRHEQFF
.	TRBV5-1	TRBJ2-5	16	CASSLGGGSHQETQYF
.	TRBV5-1	TRBJ2-7	16	CASSLGFSGDSYEQYF
TRBD2	TRBV4-3	TRBJ2-1	14	CASSQDFGGNEQFF
TRBD1	TRBV9	TRBJ2-1	15	CASSEQGDSYNEQFF
.	TRBV5-1	TRBJ2-1	12	CASRAADNEQFF
TRBD2	TRBV4-1	TRBJ2-7	15	CASSQGGREAYEQYF